This TCR beta chain derives from a study of T cell responses to AZD1222 COVID-19 vaccine (dated by TCRdb to the early 2020s). With regard to the full study: Because spike-specific TCR depth and breadth did not differ between the two schedules, AZD1222 recipients who got a second dose at roughly 4 weeks were pooled with those who got a second dose at roughly 12 weeks. Enrollment into the trials was organized by age into subgroups of 18-55, 56-69 and 70-plus years, and those subgroups contained around 150, 28 and 57 TCR-sequenced participants, respectively. A total of under 250 trial participants underwent TCR sequencing, of whom nearly 210 had received two doses of AZD1222 and 26 had received two doses of the MenACWY control vaccine.

V lost 8 bases and J lost 8 bases; the stretch between them is 6 bases long. The CDR1 and CDR2 encoded by the germline V gene are SNHLY and FYNNEI. The CDR3, from cysteine to phenylalanine, totals 10 residues. Only CDR3 DNA is held: 30 bases, read in frame from base 1. With respect to this clone: This clone's antigen is unknown. Qualities for individual bases were not recorded, and no much larger clone is one base off.

General study outcomes and caveats: Conclusions about previously exposed vaccinees are limited because only six or seven AZD1222 recipients were SARS-CoV-2 seropositive at baseline. Reportedly, almost half of the unique spike-specific TCRs recognized epitopes lying outside the regions that are mutated in the B.1.351 and B.1.1.7 variants. Spike-specific TCR breadth and depth rose significantly after two AZD1222 doses compared with day 0 and with MenACWY recipients. Because no samples from the day 14 peak response were available, repertoires could be characterized only after the peak T cell response. The 56-69-year group was small, and its depth increase did not reach significance, likely because of low power. The vaccine-associated CD4 TCRs covered the entire spike protein, and the dominant responses fell in regions 160-218 and 743-854. Participants were mostly white British, with more females than males. The authors suggested clonal diversity may have been underestimated.

The CDR3 regions of human TCRbeta chains were analyzed by immunosequencing. For the original study's pipeline: Repertoire TCRs were checked for matches against a reference library of SARS-CoV-2-specific TCRs that had been generated using the MIRA antigen-specificity platform. Breadth was defined as the fraction of unique TCRs that were SARS-CoV-2-associated. Depth was defined as the fraction of total T cells that were SARS-CoV-2-associated. Each spike-specific TCR was assigned to its reactive spike region and to a CD4 or CD8 class using the MIRA data. Log10-transformed breadth and depth values were compared by one-way ANOVA with Sidak's multiple comparisons tests. TCRdb obtained this table from immuneACCESS and retained in-frame rearrangements with V and J assigned. These tables miss some clones; where compared with another copy, unresolved V genes account for less than half of the shortfall, and the remainder is unexplained. The V and J calls and clone size were taken over from that table, and D and trimming were inferred from the DNA. This sample holds 100,000 to 150,000 clones; approximately 85% were observed only once. About 1.5% of the sample is in the top ten clones.

The time point tag for this specimen amounts to: baseline before first vaccination. Vaccinee samples were obtained from the UK trials COV001 and COV002, which included a single-blind randomized controlled phase 2/3 trial of AZD1222 (ChAdOx1 nCoV-19) in healthy adults. For TCRbeta chain sequencing, PBMC samples were collected from trial participants at day 0 and at day 28 after the second dose. The receptor's source is an adult in good health. Sequencing used peripheral blood, obtained on day 0 of AZD1222 vaccination. The chain links TRBV2 with TRBJ2-2; TRBD2 is a weak D gene call, 6 bases matching. The CDR3 in this case is CASAGGELFF. The DNA sequence is as follows: TGTGCCAGCGCGGGGGGGGAGCTGTTTTTT.